One sample yielded the 13 T cell receptor beta chains listed below, sequenced in a study of T cell responses to AZD1222 COVID-19 vaccine. The table came from immunoSEQ multiplex PCR; TCRdb's copy has only in-frame clones and leaves some out. Of some 170,000 clones detected, about nine tenths appear once; the ten largest clones hold about 4.1%. Sequencing used peripheral blood, obtained 28 days after the second dose of the MenACWY control vaccine. The source of these receptors is an adult who received the MenACWY meningococcal vaccine as a control.

The chain uses TRBV5-6 and TRBJ2-7; the D is unclear. This CDR3 is 11 amino acids long. Trimming removed 3 bases from V and 3 bases from J, with 4 bases in between. Germline CDR1 SGHDT, CDR2 YYEEEE. This chain's CDR3 is CASSSNYEQYF. The CDR3, as DNA: TGTGCCAGCAGCTCTAACTACGAGCAGTACTTC.

V and J are TRBV6-2 or TRBV6-3 and TRBJ1-2; no reliable D call. Trimming took 4 bases from V and 7 from J, leaving 19 bases between them. This CDR3 has 15 residues. Germline V gene lookup returns CDR1 MNHEY and CDR2 SVGEGT. CDR3 region: CASSSRPGQSFGYTF. The CDR3 DNA reads TGTGCCAGCAGTTCTCGACCGGGCCAAAGCTTTGGCTACACCTTC.

V and J are TRBV28 and TRBJ1-3; no firm D call. Trimming removed 3 bases from V and 0 bases from J, with 18 bases in between. The CDR3 has 18 amino acids. CDR1 is MDHEN and CDR2 is SYDVKM in the germline V gene. CDR3 sequence (DNA): TGTGCCAGCAGTTTGTGGGGAGGAGGAACCAGCTCTGGAAACACCATATATTTT. Translating it yields CASSLWGGGTSSGNTIYF.

The rearrangement joins TRBV5-1 to TRBJ2-1, with TRBD2 matching 11 bases. V shed 4 bases and J 4 bases; nucleotides not matched to a gene: 1. CDR3 length: 14 residues. Germline V gives CDR1 SGHRS, CDR2 YFSETQ. The CDR3 DNA follows: TGCGCCAGCAGCACTAGCGGGAGTTACAATGAGCAGTTCTTC. It is translated as CASSTSGSYNEQFF.

There are a few counts of this clone. This chain connects TRBV23-1 to TRBJ2-6; either TRBD1 or TRBD2 may supply D (5 bases each). TRBV23-1 is reported as an ORF; its role is uncertain. Between the trimmed V and J ends, which lost 1 base and 0 bases, there was a span of 16 bases. This CDR3 region has 19 residues. The CDR3 DNA reads as TGCGCCAGCAGTCAATGGGGGAAATTATCCAGCTCTGGGGCCAACGTCCTGACTTTC. Its protein is CASSQWGKLSSSGANVLTF.

V and J are TRBV30 and TRBJ1-2; D might be TRBD1 (5 bases). This CDR3 contains 16 residues. V shed 0 bases and J shed 0 bases, with 14 bases lying between them. Germline loops: CDR1 GTSNPN, CDR2 SVGIG (reference sequence). CDR3 sequence (DNA): TGTGCCTGGAGTGTAGCAGGGCAGGGCGCTAACTATGGCTACACCTTC. Translating gives CAWSVAGQGANYGYTF.

This clone was seen a single time. The CDR3 loop is CASTSGTGYYEQYF. In DNA, the CDR3 is TGTGCCAGCACTTCCGGGACAGGGTACTACGAGCAGTACTTC. V and J are TRBV6-5 and TRBJ2-7; 9 nucleotides match TRBD1. CDR1 is MNHEY and CDR2 is SVGAGI in the germline V gene. The CDR3 runs 14 residues. J gave up 3 bases and V 7 bases, and 7 bases lay outside the gene matches.

The V and J genes are TRBV6-5 and TRBJ1-1; 10 positions match TRBD1. Trimming took 6 bases from V and 1 from J; bases not matched to a gene: 2. The CDR3 sequence is 14 residues long. Germline assignment: CDR1 MNHEY and CDR2 SVGAGI. This chain's CDR3 is CASRDRGSNTEAFF. The CDR3 DNA is TGTGCCAGCAGGGACAGGGGGTCGAACACTGAAGCTTTCTTT.

This chain uses TRBV28 with TRBJ2-7; 8 bases match TRBD2. V gave up 1 base and J gave up 5 bases; unmatched junction bases: 4. The CDR3 loop spans 14 amino acids. Germline V gives CDR1 MDHEN, CDR2 SYDVKM. The CDR3 region is CASSLSGLVHEQYF. CDR3 DNA: TGTGCCAGCAGTTTATCGGGACTAGTCCACGAGCAGTACTTC.

This clone was counted between two and nine times. The V call is TRBV29-1, the J call TRBJ1-2; D unresolved. In germline, CDR1 is SQVTM, CDR2 ANQGSEA. The CDR3 is 16 residues long. With 4 bases removed from V and 3 bases from J, the gap between germline ends came to 21 bases. The CDR3 bases are TGCAGCGTTGGCCCTGGGGAGGTAGGGTCGGACTATGGCTACACCTTC. It translates to CSVGPGEVGSDYGYTF.

The gene calls are TRBV9 and TRBJ1-1; 7 nucleotides align to TRBD1. CDR1 and CDR2 (germline): SGDLS, YYNGEE. The junction had 2 bases not matched to a gene; V was cut back by 0 bases and J by 3 bases. The CDR3 is 14 amino acids. The DNA of the CDR3 is TGTGCCAGCAGCGTAGAGGGGGCGGACACTGAAGCTTTCTTT. This translates into CASSVEGADTEAFF.

The chain couples TRBV9 to TRBJ2-7; the match to TRBD2 covers 11 bases. Germline CDR1 and CDR2: SGDLS and YYNGEE. V lost 3 bases and J lost 6; bases outside the gene matches: 11. This CDR3 comprises 16 residues. The DNA for the CDR3 is TGTGCCAGCAGCGCATCCGGTAGCGGGAGGGCCCCCGAGCAGTACTTC. Translation: CASSASGSGRAPEQYF.

This clone showed up just once. V gene TRBV7-2 combines with J gene TRBJ2-7; 8 positions agree with TRBD1. Germline-derived CDR1 and CDR2 are SGHTA and FQGNSA. The CDR3 loop spans 18 amino acids. Germline trimming cut 5 bases from V and 0 bases from J; bases unmatched to any gene: 15. The CDR3 DNA reads as TGTGCCAGCAGCCCGCTAACCTCAGGGGGCGCGAGCTCCTACGAGCAGTACTTC. Its protein is CASSPLTSGGASSYEQYF.